The clone carrying this T cell receptor (beta chain) was seen a single time. The data derive from a study of blood T cell repertoires in COVID-19. CDR3 size: 16 residues. The germline gives CDR1 SQVTM, CDR2 ANQGSEA. Trimming shortened V by 4 bases and J by 5 bases, and 22 bases separated the two germline ends. Per the original data handling: Amplified reference gene primers provided the basis for estimating nucleated cell counts. Data came from immunoSEQ multiplex PCR; TCRdb stores just in-frame clones and leaves some out. V and J calls and clone size are given by that table; D and trimming were obtained from the DNA. Of over 70,000 clones detected, roughly 88% appear once; the ten largest clones hold roughly 7%.

The receptor was derived from a man aged 18 to 29 with COVID-19, enrolled during active disease. This chain links TRBV29-1 with TRBJ2-3, with a possible D match to TRBD2 (6 bases). Sequenced material: peripheral blood. The DNA of the CDR3 is TGCAGCGTTGGGACATGGTTTGGGACTGTTTTAGATACGCAGTATTTT. Its translation is CSVGTWFGTVLDTQYF.